The sequence of this T cell receptor beta chain was determined in a study of regulatory and conventional T cells in RAG deficiency. The study's findings and limits: In Omenn syndrome, Treg and Tconv repertoires overlapped >85%.

Blood CD4+ CD25-high CD127-low regulatory T cells supplied the genomic DNA template. V dropped 6 bases and J dropped 1; count of bases not matched to a gene: 2. The CDR3 consists of 12 residues. Germline V CDR1 and CDR2: SQVTM, ANQGSEA. TCRdb keeps only in-frame clones here, not all; method: immunoSEQ multiplex PCR. Of roughly 20,000 clones listed, about 91% are singletons. On this clone itself: Its antigen remains unidentified.

This sample also belongs to another study, concerning regulatory T cells. That paper notes: The PCR used 52 TRBV and 13 TRBJ primers.

V is TRBV29-1 and J is TRBJ2-5, with TRBD2 matching over 7 bases. The TCR was taken from a human donor in good health. The sample taken for sequencing was Tregs sorted from blood. This chain's CDR3 is CSVLAFQETQYF. The CDR3 DNA sequence: TGCAGCGTACTAGCGTTCCAAGAGACCCAGTACTTC.